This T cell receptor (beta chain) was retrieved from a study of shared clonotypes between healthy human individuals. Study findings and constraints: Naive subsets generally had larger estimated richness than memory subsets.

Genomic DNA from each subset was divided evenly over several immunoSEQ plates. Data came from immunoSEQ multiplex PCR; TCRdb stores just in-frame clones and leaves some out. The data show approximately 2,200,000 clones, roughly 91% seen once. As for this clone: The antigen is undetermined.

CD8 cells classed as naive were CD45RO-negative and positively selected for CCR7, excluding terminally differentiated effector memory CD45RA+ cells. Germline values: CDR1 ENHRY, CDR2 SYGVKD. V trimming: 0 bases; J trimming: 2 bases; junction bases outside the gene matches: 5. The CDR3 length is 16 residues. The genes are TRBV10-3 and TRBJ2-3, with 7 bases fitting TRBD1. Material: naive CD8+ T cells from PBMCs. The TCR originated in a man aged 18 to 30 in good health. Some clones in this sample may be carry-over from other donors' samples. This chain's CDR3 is CAISESPRGFTDTQYF. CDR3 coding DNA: TGTGCCATCAGTGAGTCACCCAGGGGGTTCACAGATACGCAGTATTTT.